One sample yielded the 2 T cell receptor beta chains listed below, sequenced in a study of OX40 agonist ivuxolimab in advanced cancers. This table comes from immunoSEQ multiplex PCR, and its TCRdb copy is limited to in-frame clones, with some not included. The repertoire holds 50,000 to 65,000 clones, with approximately 88% as singletons. Sequences were derived from CD4+ or CD8+ T cells sorted from blood, sampled in a trial of the OX40 agonist ivuxolimab. Source of these receptors: an adult with an advanced solid tumor such as melanoma, head and neck, liver or kidney cancer.

The J gene is TRBJ1-5, the V gene TRBV19, with 7 positions matching TRBD1. With 6 bases clipped from V and 4 bases from J, the junction kept 12 bases outside the gene matches. CDR3 length: 16 amino acids. The germline V gene encodes CDR1 LNHDA and CDR2 SQIVND (reference sequence). This CDR3 is CASRSDGTEANQPQHF. Written as DNA, the CDR3 is TGTGCCAGTAGATCAGACGGGACAGAAGCTAATCAGCCCCAGCATTTT.

The chain links TRBV7-9 to TRBJ1-2; no clear D. In germline, CDR1 is SEHNR, CDR2 FQNEAQ (reference sequence). The CDR3 runs 14 residues. Trimming pared 7 bases from V and 7 bases from J, leaving 19 bases between. CDR3 DNA: TGTGCCAGCACCGGTTCTGTGCCTCTACTTGGCTACACCTTC. It is translated as CASTGSVPLLGYTF.